This entry lists 7 T cell receptor beta chains sequenced from one sample in a study of blood T cell repertoires in COVID-19. Sequencing was performed with immunoSEQ multiplex PCR; in TCRdb, only in-frame clones are kept and a portion is missing. The sample holds just over 250,000 clones, 86% seen once. The sample consisted of peripheral blood. The origin of the receptors is a man aged 35-49 years who had recovered from COVID-19.

The chain has TRBV9 and TRBJ2-5; the match to TRBD2 covers 13 bases. CDR3 size: 16 residues. The V gene's germline CDR1 is SGDLS and CDR2 YYNGEE. The V gene end was trimmed by 3 bases and the J gene end by 1 base; junction bases not matched to a gene: 3. The CDR3 DNA is TGTGCCAGCAGCGCTGGGACTAGCGGGGTCCAAGAGACCCAGTACTTC. It is translated as CASSAGTSGVQETQYF.

The sample holds a few counts of this clone. The chain recombines TRBV12-3 or TRBV12-4 with TRBJ2-7, with D possibly matching TRBD2 (5 bases). V was shortened by 5 bases and J by 6 bases, with 14 bases between the two germline ends. This CDR3 comprises 13 residues. The CDR3 here is CASSLTGSREQYF. The CDR3 DNA is TGTGCCAGCAGTCTCACGGGATCTCGCGAGCAGTACTTC.

V gene TRBV7-3 combines with J gene TRBJ2-6; TRBD1 agrees at 7 bases. Per germline, CDR1 SGHTA and CDR2 FQGTGA. The CDR3 is made up of 19 amino acids. The V and J ends lost 0 bases and 0 bases, in that order; junction bases with no gene match: 8. In DNA, the CDR3 is TGTGCCAGCAGCTTAACCATGACAGGGAGCCTCTCTGGGGCCAACGTCCTGACTTTC. Encoded protein: CASSLTMTGSLSGANVLTF.

This clone was found once. The chain has TRBV19 and TRBJ2-1; no clear D gene. This CDR3 is built from 13 residues. V dropped 7 bases and J dropped 10 bases, with 17 bases sitting between them. Germline-derived CDR1 and CDR2 are LNHDA and SQIVND (reference sequence). The CDR3 here is CASMSPGSWEQFF. As DNA, the CDR3 is TGTGCCAGTATGTCCCCAGGATCGTGGGAGCAGTTCTTC.

The chain is built from TRBV30 and TRBJ1-1, with 12 bases lining up with TRBD1. The germline CDR1 and CDR2 sequences are GTSNPN and SVGIG (reference sequence). V was pared by 4 bases and J by 1 base, with 1 base of the junction left unmatched. This CDR3 spans 14 amino acids. The CDR3 loop is CAWTGQGANTEAFF. CDR3 nucleotides: TGTGCCTGGACGGGACAGGGGGCGAACACTGAAGCTTTCTTT.

The genes are TRBV5-1 and TRBJ2-3; 14 positions agree with TRBD2. The CDR3 sequence is 17 residues long. The V gene end was trimmed by 0 bases and the J gene end by 6 bases; junction bases not matched to a gene: 6. Germline V gene lookup returns CDR1 SGHRS and CDR2 YFSETQ. CDR3 loop: CASSLGLAGGPSDTQYF. In DNA form, the CDR3 reads TGCGCCAGCAGCTTGGGACTAGCGGGAGGGCCTTCGGATACGCAGTATTTT. Based on the CDR3 plus reference TRBV5-1 and TRBJ2-3, the full variable domain is KAGVTQTPRYLIKTRGQQVTLSCSPISGHRSVSWYQQTPGQGLQFLFEYFSETQRNKGNFPGRFSGRQFSNSRSEMNVSTLELGDSALYLCASSLGLAGGPSDTQYFGPGTRLTVL.

The V and J genes are TRBV11-2 and TRBJ1-2; 8 bases line up with TRBD1. With V trimmed by 0 bases and J by 2 bases, 2 bases remained unmatched. The CDR3 spans 15 residues. Germline V gene lookup returns CDR1 SGHAT and CDR2 FQNNGV. CDR3: CASSLEWDRNYGYTF. CDR3 coding DNA: TGTGCCAGCAGCTTAGAATGGGACAGGAACTATGGCTACACCTTC.